Described below is a single T cell receptor beta chain sequence and its context. Its target is not known. Sequenced by immunoSEQ multiplex PCR; TCRdb stores in-frame clones only, minus some. Of some 130,000 clones in the sample, over 65% were seen once. This sample is part of a study of T cell responses to AZD1222 COVID-19 vaccine. Overall study results and limits: Mostly white British, mostly female donors; authors suggested clonal diversity may be underestimated. Repertoires were obtained only post-peak T cell response.

The specimen was peripheral blood, collected on day 0 of AZD1222 vaccination. The clonotype originates from an adult in good health.

DNA of the CDR3: TGTGCCAGCAGCTTAGGACAGGGAAATAATTCACCCCTCCACTTT. Translation gives CASSLGQGNNSPLHF. V gene TRBV7-3 combines with J gene TRBJ1-6, with TRBD1 matching over 8 bases. This CDR3 region has 15 residues. V lost 2 bases and J lost 5; bases outside the gene matches: 2. Germline V lookup: CDR1 SGHTA, CDR2 FQGTGA.